The subject of this entry is one T cell receptor beta chain. Its cognate antigen is unknown. The CDR3 covers 15 residues. V lost 1 base, J lost 5 bases, and 14 bases lay in between. Germline assignment: CDR1 LGHNA and CDR2 YSLEER. This sample is drawn from a study of monozygotic twins with cystic fibrosis. Study details: Approximately 2.8 micrograms of fragmented DNA underwent approximately 15 PCR cycles for library preparation.

Findings and caveats of the study: No link emerged between shared CDR3 counts and age, concordance or severity. V usage most resembled the co-twin in 13 of 16 pairs. Clonality was generally low (median roughly 0.0095), higher in the most severe patients.

Clones were read by immunoSEQ multiplex PCR, and TCRdb kept only the in-frame ones, dropping some. The table records around 20,000 clones, about 83% of them present only once. The V call is TRBV4-3, the J call TRBJ1-2; a possible D gene is TRBD1 (6 bases). The receptor's source is a young woman with cystic fibrosis. The sample was blood. The CDR3 DNA reads as TGCGCCAGCAGCCAAGGGGGGCTGGGGCCATATGGCTACACCTTC. This encodes CASSQGGLGPYGYTF.